This T cell receptor beta chain was recovered during a study of blood T cell repertoires in COVID-19 (dated by TCRdb to about 2020). For the wider study: Samples covering the acute and convalescent phases of COVID-19 were provided by collaborators in the United States, Italy and Spain. The prospective study material was composed of cDNA or gDNA derived from T cells, B-cell-depleted T cells, or PBMCs. Deeply sampled blood TCRbeta repertoires from subjects exposed to, actively infected with, or recovered from COVID-19 were included in the dataset. The repertoires were released in a freely available public database meant as a resource for research on the immune response to SARS-CoV-2. Samples were obtained from the ongoing ImmuneRACE study (first 160 participants) and from 1,254 subjects provided by 6 global collaborators. Sample metadata almost always included a de-identified subject ID, COVID-19 status, age in years and sex. HLA class I and class II types, where available, came from metadata supplied by the sample provider rather than from assay-based typing.

TCRbeta CDR3 regions were amplified from genomic DNA using the immunoSEQ Assay, a bias-controlled multiplex PCR. The paper's data handling went like this. The number of nucleated cells in each sample was estimated from the amplification of reference gene primers within the assay. To quantify the absolute abundance of each unique TCRbeta CDR3 rearrangement, sequence reads were collapsed and filtered. For each sample, productive Simpson clonality was calculated as the square root of Simpson's diversity index over productive rearrangements. As stored in TCRdb, this immuneACCESS dataset retains in-frame rearrangements with V and J assigned. A fraction of the clones does not appear; measured against another copy, unresolved V genes explain less than half of the discrepancy, and the remainder lacks a known reason. For V, J and clone size, that table is used; D and trimming come from the DNA. For this sample there are 150,000 or so clones; around 81% appear just once. Approximately 11% of the sample lies in the top ten.

General conclusions and limits of the study: The quantity of clinical and demographic metadata differed by source and by participant and was supplied without curation.

CDR1 SEHNR and CDR2 FQNEAQ were looked up in the germline V gene (reference sequence). The CDR3 contains 13 residues, cysteine and phenylalanine counted. Left in the record is the CDR3 DNA by itself, 39 bases read in frame from the first base. V is shortened by 0 bases, J by 8 bases, and the region joining them spans 9 bases. In the case of this clone: The antigen this receptor binds is unknown. No quality values exist for individual bases; no much larger clone is one base distant.

Each collaborating institution followed its own protocols to collect whole blood in K2EDTA tubes. Collaborator samples were shipped for TCRbeta analysis as frozen whole blood, isolated PBMCs, or DNA extracted from either sample type. Sequencing was performed on peripheral blood. The chain was built from TRBV7-9 and TRBJ2-3, and TRBD2 may be the D gene, going by 5 matching bases. The TCR sequence derives from a man aged 60 to 75 with active or convalescent COVID-19. The CDR3 here reads CASSLALRGTQYF. The sequence in DNA is TGTGCCAGCAGCTTAGCTCTCCGGGGTACGCAGTATTTT.